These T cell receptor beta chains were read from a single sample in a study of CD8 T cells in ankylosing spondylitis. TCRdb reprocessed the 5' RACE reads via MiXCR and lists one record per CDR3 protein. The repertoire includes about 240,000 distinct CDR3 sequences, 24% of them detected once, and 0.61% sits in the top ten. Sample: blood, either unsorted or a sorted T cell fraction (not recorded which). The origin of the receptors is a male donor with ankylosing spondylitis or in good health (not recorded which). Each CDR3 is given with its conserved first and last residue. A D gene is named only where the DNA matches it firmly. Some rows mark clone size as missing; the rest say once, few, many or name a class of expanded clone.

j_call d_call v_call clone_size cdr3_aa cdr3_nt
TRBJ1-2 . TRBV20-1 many CSATGNYGYTF TGCAGTGCTACAGGGAACTATGGCTACACCTTC
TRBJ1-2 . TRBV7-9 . CASSPRQDAVYGYTF TGTGCCAGCAGCCCGAGACAGGACGCTGTCTATGGCTACACCTTC
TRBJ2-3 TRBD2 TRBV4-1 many CASSRLTGGSGTDTQYF TGCGCCAGCAGCCGCCTAACGGGAGGGTCCGGCACAGATACGCAGTATTTT
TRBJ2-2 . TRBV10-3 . CATLGNTGELFF TGTGCCACCCTGGGGAACACCGGGGAGCTGTTTTTT
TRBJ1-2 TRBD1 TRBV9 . CASSWDLRGYNYGYTF TGTGCCAGCAGCTGGGACCTCAGGGGGTACAACTATGGCTACACCTTC
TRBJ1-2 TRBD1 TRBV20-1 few CSAADRDRVFVSYTF TGCAGTGCCGCAGACCGGGACAGGGTTTTCGTGAGCTACACCTTC
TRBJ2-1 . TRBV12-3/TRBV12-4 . CASSLPPGNEQFF TGTGCCAGCAGTTTACCTCCTGGGAATGAGCAGTTCTTC
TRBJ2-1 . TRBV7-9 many CASSLYFRSSYNEQFF TGTGCCAGCAGCTTATACTTCAGGAGCTCCTACAATGAGCAGTTCTTC
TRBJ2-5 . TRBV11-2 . CASSLDRDSRRETQYF TGTGCCAGCAGCTTAGATCGAGACAGCCGTAGGGAGACCCAGTACTTC
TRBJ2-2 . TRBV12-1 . CASRFMAVSSTGELFF TGTGCCAGCAGGTTTATGGCAGTTTCGAGCACCGGGGAGCTGTTTTTT
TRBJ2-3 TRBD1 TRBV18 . CASSPDRGITDTQYF TGTGCCAGCTCACCGGACAGGGGAATCACAGATACGCAGTATTTT
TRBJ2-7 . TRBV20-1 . CSAREEIATQYF TGCAGTGCTAGGGAGGAGATTGCCACACAGTACTTC
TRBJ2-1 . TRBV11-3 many CASSLGQGSYNEQFF TGTGCCAGCAGCTTAGGTCAGGGCTCCTACAATGAGCAGTTCTTC
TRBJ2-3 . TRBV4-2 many CASSLTGTFEDTQYF TGTGCCAGCAGCCTGACCGGGACTTTCGAAGATACGCAGTATTTT
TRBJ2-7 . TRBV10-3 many CAISRRTASYEQYF TGTGCCATCAGTAGGCGGACAGCTAGCTACGAGCAGTACTTC
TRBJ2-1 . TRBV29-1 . CSVEGRLSYNEQFF TGCAGCGTTGAAGGCAGGTTGTCCTACAATGAGCAGTTCTTC
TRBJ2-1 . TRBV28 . CASSLKFREEQFF TGTGCCAGCAGTTTAAAATTCAGGGAGGAGCAGTTCTTC
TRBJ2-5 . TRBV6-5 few CASSYSRGFGETQYF TGTGCCAGCAGTTACTCTCGGGGGTTTGGGGAGACCCAGTACTTC
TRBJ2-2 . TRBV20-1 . CSSLSGAGNTGELFF TGCAGTTCTTTAAGTGGGGCGGGAAACACCGGGGAGCTGTTTTTT
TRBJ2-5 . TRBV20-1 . CSAARGTRGETQYF TGCAGTGCTGCCCGGGGGACGCGAGGGGAGACCCAGTACTTC
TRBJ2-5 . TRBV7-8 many CASSPGAGLETQYF TGTGCCAGCAGCCCAGGGGCAGGGTTAGAGACCCAGTACTTC
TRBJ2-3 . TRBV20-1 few CSPIKGGTDTQYF TGCAGTCCCATAAAAGGCGGCACAGATACGCAGTATTTT
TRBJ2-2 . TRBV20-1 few CSASWGPLRTGELFF TGCAGTGCTAGCTGGGGCCCCTTACGGACCGGGGAGCTGTTTTTT
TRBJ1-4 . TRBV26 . CASSPEIHWGNEKLFF TGTGCCAGCAGCCCAGAGATCCACTGGGGGAATGAAAAACTGTTTTTT
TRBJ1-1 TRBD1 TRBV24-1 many CATSDSNRGSTEAFF TGTGCCACCAGTGATTCGAACAGGGGATCTACTGAAGCTTTCTTT
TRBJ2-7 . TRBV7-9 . CASSFPPTDYEQYF TGTGCCAGCAGCTTTCCCCCGACAGACTACGAGCAGTACTTC
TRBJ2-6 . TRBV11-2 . CASSLVPGAGANVLTF TGTGCCAGCAGCTTAGTTCCGGGGGCTGGGGCCAACGTCCTGACTTTC
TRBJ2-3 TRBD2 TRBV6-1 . CASSRSGGERADTQYF TGTGCCAGCAGTCGTAGCGGGGGGGAACGAGCAGATACGCAGTATTTT
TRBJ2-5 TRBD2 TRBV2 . CASSEARGGSETQYF TGTGCCAGCAGTGAAGCGCGGGGAGGGTCGGAGACCCAGTACTTC
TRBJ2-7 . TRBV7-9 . CASSSRMIWEQYF TGTGCCAGCAGCTCCCGCATGATCTGGGAGCAGTACTTC
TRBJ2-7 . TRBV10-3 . CAISGTGQFSYEQYF TGTGCCATCAGTGGCACCGGACAGTTCTCCTACGAGCAGTACTTC
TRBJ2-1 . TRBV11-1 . CASSWGRTDNEQFF TGTGCCAGCAGCTGGGGGAGGACAGACAATGAGCAGTTCTTC
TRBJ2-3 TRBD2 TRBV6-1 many CASSRAGGGMGTDTQYF TGTGCCAGCAGCCGGGCGGGAGGCGGGATGGGCACAGATACGCAGTATTTT
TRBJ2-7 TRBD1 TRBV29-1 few CSVNSGQAYEQYF TGCAGCGTTAACTCCGGACAGGCCTACGAGCAGTACTTC
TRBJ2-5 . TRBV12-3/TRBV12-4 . CASSLGSQIGTQYF TGTGCCAGCAGTTTAGGTTCCCAGATCGGGACCCAGTACTTC
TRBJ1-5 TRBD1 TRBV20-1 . CSARQGVDQPQHF TGCAGTGCGAGGCAGGGGGTTGATCAGCCCCAGCATTTT
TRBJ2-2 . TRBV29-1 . CSVEGNTGELFF TGCAGCGTCGAGGGGAACACCGGGGAGCTGTTTTTT
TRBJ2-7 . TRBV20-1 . CSAQRGVSPYEQYF TGCAGTGCCCAACGTGGGGTATCCCCCTACGAGCAGTACTTC
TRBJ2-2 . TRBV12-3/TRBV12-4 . CASSSRSGTANTGELFF TGTGCCAGCAGTTCACGATCCGGGACGGCGAACACCGGGGAGCTGTTTTTT
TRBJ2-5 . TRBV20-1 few CSARGDLLLQETQYF TGCAGTGCTAGAGGGGACCTCCTGCTCCAAGAGACCCAGTACTTC
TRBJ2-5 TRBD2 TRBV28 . CASSFGGNQETQYF TGTGCCAGCAGTTTCGGGGGGAATCAAGAGACCCAGTACTTC
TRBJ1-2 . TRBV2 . CVSSGESPGAYGYTF TGTGTCAGCAGTGGCGAGAGCCCCGGGGCCTATGGCTACACCTTC
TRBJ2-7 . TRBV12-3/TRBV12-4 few CASSLLRSPMGEQYF TGTGCCAGCAGTTTACTGCGGTCCCCCATGGGAGAGCAGTACTTC
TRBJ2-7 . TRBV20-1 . CSATNYEQYF TGCAGTGCTACCAACTACGAGCAGTACTTC
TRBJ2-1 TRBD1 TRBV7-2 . CASSFYRGGEQFF TGTGCCAGCAGCTTTTACAGGGGTGGTGAGCAGTTCTTC
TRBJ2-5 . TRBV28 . CASSLGGLGNQETQYF TGTGCCAGCAGTTTGGGGGGACTGGGAAACCAAGAGACCCAGTACTTC
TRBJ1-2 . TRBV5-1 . CASTSTDPGRGGYTF TGCGCCAGCACCAGTACGGATCCGGGTCGTGGTGGCTACACCTTC
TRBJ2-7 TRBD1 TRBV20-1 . CSAFQGQGTNEQYF TGCAGTGCCTTCCAGGGACAGGGAACCAACGAGCAGTACTTC
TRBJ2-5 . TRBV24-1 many CATSDARGGEETQYF TGTGCCACCAGTGACGCCAGGGGAGGGGAAGAGACCCAGTACTTC
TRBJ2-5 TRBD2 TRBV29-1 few CSVGLAVQETQYF TGCAGCGTCGGACTAGCGGTCCAAGAGACCCAGTACTTC
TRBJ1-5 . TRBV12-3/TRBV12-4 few CASSLGSTVRQPQHF TGTGCCAGCAGTTTGGGATCCACAGTCCGCCAGCCCCAGCATTTT
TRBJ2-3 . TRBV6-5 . CASAGDTQYF TGTGCCAGCGCCGGAGATACGCAGTATTTT
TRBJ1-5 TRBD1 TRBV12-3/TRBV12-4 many CASSQGVNQPQHF TGTGCCAGCAGTCAGGGGGTCAATCAGCCCCAGCATTTT
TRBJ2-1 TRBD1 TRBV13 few CASSSDRDNEQFF TGTGCCAGCAGCTCTGACAGGGACAATGAGCAGTTCTTC
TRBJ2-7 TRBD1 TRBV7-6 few CASSSRQGRDYEQYF TGTGCCAGCAGCTCGCGACAGGGAAGGGACTACGAGCAGTACTTC
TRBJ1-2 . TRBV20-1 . CSARVAVLGGYTF TGCAGTGCTAGAGTGGCGGTATTGGGTGGCTACACCTTC
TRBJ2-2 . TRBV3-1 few CASSQDRGARTGELFF TGTGCCAGCAGCCAAGACAGGGGTGCACGGACCGGGGAGCTGTTTTTT
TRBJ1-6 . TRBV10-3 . CAISESVGANSPLHF TGTGCCATCAGTGAGTCGGTGGGTGCTAATTCACCCCTCCACTTT
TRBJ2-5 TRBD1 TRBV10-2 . CASSGQVQETQYF TGCGCCAGCAGCGGACAGGTCCAAGAGACCCAGTACTTC